This T cell receptor beta chain was profiled in a study of T-cell reconstitution after alpha-beta-depleted transplantation in children. This clonotype was observed at least ten times. Germline CDR1 reads MNHEY; CDR2 reads SMNVEV (reference sequence). Trimming left V 6 bases short and J 4 bases short, with 19 bases between. CDR3 length: 15 amino acids. Unique molecular identifiers were incorporated during preparation of the TCRbeta library. TCRdb independently ran MiXCR on the PCR reads; one entry per CDR3 protein. The top ten hold under 3% of the sample, which has a few hundred thousand distinct CDR3 sequences, around 10% seen once.

The specimen was PBMCs from the stem cell graft donor, collected from the stem cell graft. The TCR originated in a human donor who donated a stem cell graft to a child with acute lymphoblastic leukemia. V is TRBV27 and J is TRBJ2-7, with a tentative D call TRBD1 (6 bases). DNA of the CDR3: TGTGCCAGCAGCCCAGGCCTCGGGACACAATACGAGCAGTACTTC. This encodes CASSPGLGTQYEQYF.